One T cell receptor beta chain is described in this entry. Germline V gene lookup returns CDR1 MNHNS and CDR2 SASEGT. The CDR3 sequence is 12 residues long. The V end was cut by 5 bases, the J end by 0 bases, with 5 bases between. This sample's time point: after dendritic cell vaccination, including at tumor progression/relapse. The source of the sample is a study of glioma-infiltrating T cells after dendritic cell vaccination. Clones were read by immunoSEQ multiplex PCR, and TCRdb kept only the in-frame ones, dropping some. The sample contains more than 75,000 clones, about four fifths of which appear only once.

This clonotype originated in a human donor with glioblastoma. V and J are TRBV6-1 and TRBJ2-7; D is unresolved. The material was blood, obtained after dendritic cell vaccination. The CDR3 DNA reads as TGTGCCAGCAGTCCGAGCTCCTACGAGCAGTACTTC. Amino acids: CASSPSSYEQYF.